This TCR beta chain came from a study of blood T cell repertoires in COVID-19. About the research overall: Sources were T cells, B-cell-depleted T cells, or PBMCs; the material itself was cDNA or gDNA.

Profiling relied on immunoSEQ multiplex PCR, and the TCRdb table lists in-frame clones only, not all of them. The sample contains around 230,000 clones, about 79% of which appear only once. Germline V gene lookup returns CDR1 MDHEN and CDR2 SYDVKM. The CDR3 runs to 17 residues. The V gene end was trimmed by 6 bases and the J gene end by 3 bases; junction bases not matched to a gene: 13. This clone was recorded a few times. The chain links TRBV28 to TRBJ2-3, with 9 positions matching TRBD1. What was sequenced was peripheral blood. The receptor's source is a woman of 80 years or more with acute or convalescent COVID-19. In DNA, the CDR3 is TGTGCCAGCAGCCCCTCCCCACGACAGGGGGAGACAGATACGCAGTATTTT. Translation gives CASSPSPRQGETDTQYF.